These T cell receptor beta chains were read from a single sample in a study of T cells and Merkel cell carcinoma outcomes. Measured with immunoSEQ multiplex PCR; TCRdb has only the in-frame clones, and not every one. Of thousands of clones in the sample, over 90% were seen once. Sequenced sample: tumor tissue from Merkel cell carcinoma. These receptors all come from a human donor with Merkel cell carcinoma. CDR3s include the opening cysteine and the closing phenylalanine or tryptophan. A D gene is named only where the DNA matches it firmly. Expanded clones get a size class; other rows say once, few or many, or leave the size out.

V gene: TRBV5-6; clone size: -; J gene: TRBJ2-7; D gene: TRBD2; CDR3 DNA: TGTGCCAGCAGCTTCGCTAGCGGCTCCTACGAGCAGTACTTC; CDR3 protein: CASSFASGSYEQYF
V gene: TRBV5-1; clone size: -; J gene: TRBJ2-1; D gene: -; CDR3 DNA: TGCGCCAGCAGCTTGGCCGATGCGGGCCCTCGGAATGAGCAGTTCTTC; CDR3 protein: CASSLADAGPRNEQFF
V gene: TRBV9; clone size: -; J gene: TRBJ1-1; D gene: -; CDR3 DNA: TGTGCCAGCAGCGCCCGGGACCAGGTCGTGACTGAAGCTTTCTTT; CDR3 protein: CASSARDQVVTEAFF
V gene: TRBV19; clone size: -; J gene: TRBJ1-3; D gene: -; CDR3 DNA: TGTGCCAGTTTCCCGGGAGGAAACACCATATATTTT; CDR3 protein: CASFPGGNTIYF
V gene: TRBV11-2; clone size: few; J gene: TRBJ2-1; D gene: -; CDR3 DNA: TGTGCCAGCAGCTTTTCCAACTTAAAGAATGAGCAGTTCTTC; CDR3 protein: CASSFSNLKNEQFF
V gene: TRBV13; clone size: -; J gene: TRBJ2-1; D gene: TRBD2; CDR3 DNA: TGTGCCAGCAGCTTTCAGCGGGGTAATGAGCAGTTCTTC; CDR3 protein: CASSFQRGNEQFF
V gene: TRBV11-2; clone size: -; J gene: TRBJ2-7; D gene: TRBD1; CDR3 DNA: TGTGCCAGCAGCTCTACAGGGGGCCCCCTCTACGAGCAGTACTTC; CDR3 protein: CASSSTGGPLYEQYF
V gene: TRBV6-1; clone size: -; J gene: TRBJ2-7; D gene: TRBD1; CDR3 DNA: TGTGCCAGCAGTGAAGCGCTATCTTGGGGACAGGGATTCCACGAGCAGTACTTC; CDR3 protein: CASSEALSWGQGFHEQYF
V gene: TRBV5-6; clone size: -; J gene: TRBJ2-6; D gene: -; CDR3 DNA: TGTGCCAGCAGCCCCACACCCCGCTCTGGGGCCAACGTCCTGACTTTC; CDR3 protein: CASSPTPRSGANVLTF
V gene: TRBV28; clone size: -; J gene: TRBJ1-5; D gene: TRBD1; CDR3 DNA: TGTGCCAGCAGTACCACGACAGGGGGCAGTCAGCCCCAGCATTTT; CDR3 protein: CASSTTTGGSQPQHF
V gene: TRBV5-4; clone size: -; J gene: TRBJ1-2; D gene: -; CDR3 DNA: TGTGCCAGCAGCCCCGTAGGGCAGGGCTATGGCTACATCTTC; CDR3 protein: CASSPVGQGYGYIF
V gene: TRBV14; clone size: -; J gene: TRBJ1-2; D gene: -; CDR3 DNA: TGTGCCAGCAGCCAAGCAGGGGAGGGCTATGGCTACACCTTC; CDR3 protein: CASSQAGEGYGYTF
V gene: TRBV5-1; clone size: -; J gene: TRBJ2-7; D gene: TRBD2; CDR3 DNA: TGCGCCAGCAGCCCAACTAGCGGGGGCCCCTACGAGCAGTACTTC; CDR3 protein: CASSPTSGGPYEQYF
V gene: TRBV11-2; clone size: -; J gene: TRBJ1-1; D gene: -; CDR3 DNA: TGTGCCAGCAGCTTAACAGAGATCGAAGCTTTCTTT; CDR3 protein: CASSLTEIEAFF
V gene: TRBV29-1; clone size: -; J gene: TRBJ2-1; D gene: -; CDR3 DNA: TGCAGCGACGTCAGCTACAATGAGCAGTTCTTC; CDR3 protein: CSDVSYNEQFF
V gene: TRBV19; clone size: -; J gene: TRBJ1-1; D gene: TRBD1; CDR3 DNA: TGTGCCAGTAGTTTGGGACAGACTGAAGCTTTCTTT; CDR3 protein: CASSLGQTEAFF
V gene: TRBV5-1; clone size: few; J gene: TRBJ1-1; D gene: -; CDR3 DNA: TGCGCCAGCAGCTTGGAAATGGGGCCCACTGAAGCTTTCTTT; CDR3 protein: CASSLEMGPTEAFF
V gene: TRBV7-9; clone size: -; J gene: TRBJ2-7; D gene: -; CDR3 DNA: TGTGCCAGCAGCCTAACTAGAGACTACGAGCAGTACTTC; CDR3 protein: CASSLTRDYEQYF
V gene: TRBV6-5; clone size: -; J gene: TRBJ2-1; D gene: TRBD2; CDR3 DNA: TGTGCCAGCAGTAAACTAGCGGGAGGTGGAAATGAGCAGTTCTTC; CDR3 protein: CASSKLAGGGNEQFF
V gene: TRBV7-8; clone size: -; J gene: TRBJ1-6; D gene: -; CDR3 DNA: TGTGCCAGCAGCTTAACCGGGAGTTGGTTGGGGGATTCACCCCTCCACTTT; CDR3 protein: CASSLTGSWLGDSPLHF
V gene: TRBV5-4; clone size: -; J gene: TRBJ1-1; D gene: -; CDR3 DNA: TGTGCCAGCAGCTTGGCCCTTGGGTCGGACACTGAAGCTTTCTTT; CDR3 protein: CASSLALGSDTEAFF
V gene: TRBV5-6; clone size: -; J gene: TRBJ1-5; D gene: TRBD1; CDR3 DNA: TGTGCCAGCAGCTTGGCTGGGACAGCTAGGCAGCCCCAGCATTTT; CDR3 protein: CASSLAGTARQPQHF
V gene: TRBV28; clone size: -; J gene: TRBJ1-2; D gene: TRBD1; CDR3 DNA: TGTGCCAGCAGTCTCCCGGGACAGAAGGTGTATGGCTACACCTTC; CDR3 protein: CASSLPGQKVYGYTF
V gene: TRBV5-1; clone size: -; J gene: TRBJ2-7; D gene: -; CDR3 DNA: TGCGCCAGCAGCTTGGGGCAGGGAATCCACGAGCAGTACTTC; CDR3 protein: CASSLGQGIHEQYF
V gene: TRBV10-3; clone size: -; J gene: TRBJ1-2; D gene: -; CDR3 DNA: TGTGCCATCAGTGAGTTTGACAGCTTCTATGGCTACACCTTC; CDR3 protein: CAISEFDSFYGYTF
V gene: TRBV14; clone size: -; J gene: TRBJ2-2; D gene: -; CDR3 DNA: TGTGCCAGCAGCCACGGCAGCTCTATCGGGGAGCTGTTTTTT; CDR3 protein: CASSHGSSIGELFF
V gene: TRBV20-1; clone size: -; J gene: TRBJ2-5; D gene: -; CDR3 DNA: TGCAGTGCTAGATCCGAGACCCAGTACTTC; CDR3 protein: CSARSETQYF
V gene: TRBV6-1; clone size: -; J gene: TRBJ2-5; D gene: TRBD2; CDR3 DNA: TGTGCCAGCAGTGAAGGGGTAGCGGGGGGGCAAGAGACCCAGTACTTC; CDR3 protein: CASSEGVAGGQETQYF
V gene: TRBV11-2; clone size: -; J gene: TRBJ2-5; D gene: -; CDR3 DNA: TGTGCCAGCAGCTTAGATGGGACATCCAGGGAGACCCAGTACTTC; CDR3 protein: CASSLDGTSRETQYF
V gene: TRBV2; clone size: -; J gene: TRBJ2-5; D gene: -; CDR3 DNA: TGTGCCAGCAGTGTAGGACCAGACCTTGGGTCCCAGTACTTC; CDR3 protein: CASSVGPDLGSQYF
V gene: TRBV7-8; clone size: -; J gene: TRBJ1-2; D gene: -; CDR3 DNA: TGTGCCAGCAGCTCCCAGGGAGGAACGGGCTACACCTTC; CDR3 protein: CASSSQGGTGYTF
V gene: TRBV19; clone size: -; J gene: TRBJ1-5; D gene: TRBD1; CDR3 DNA: TGTGCCAGTAAAGACCAGGGGGCGAGCAATCAGCCCCAGCATTTT; CDR3 protein: CASKDQGASNQPQHF
V gene: TRBV2; clone size: -; J gene: TRBJ1-2; D gene: TRBD1; CDR3 DNA: TGTGCCAGCAGTGAAAGGGCAGGGGGCGCATATGGCTACACCTTC; CDR3 protein: CASSERAGGAYGYTF
V gene: TRBV20-1; clone size: once; J gene: TRBJ2-1; D gene: -; CDR3 DNA: TGCAGTGCCTCGCTATCCGATGAGCAGTTCTTC; CDR3 protein: CSASLSDEQFF
V gene: TRBV5-6; clone size: -; J gene: TRBJ1-1; D gene: TRBD1; CDR3 DNA: TGTGCCAGCAGCAGCCTTGGGACAGGGGCCACTGAAGCTTTCTTT; CDR3 protein: CASSSLGTGATEAFF
V gene: TRBV5-1; clone size: -; J gene: TRBJ2-1; D gene: -; CDR3 DNA: TGCGCCAGCAGCTTGAACACGGACTCCTACAATGAGCAGTTCTTC; CDR3 protein: CASSLNTDSYNEQFF
V gene: TRBV2; clone size: -; J gene: TRBJ2-3; D gene: -; CDR3 DNA: TGTGCCAGCAGTGTGCGAGATACGCAGTATTTT; CDR3 protein: CASSVRDTQYF
V gene: TRBV18; clone size: -; J gene: TRBJ2-6; D gene: -; CDR3 DNA: TGTGCCAGCTCAATGTCCAGACAGGCGAGCTCTGGGGCCAACGTCCTGACTTTC; CDR3 protein: CASSMSRQASSGANVLTF
V gene: TRBV6-5; clone size: -; J gene: TRBJ2-7; D gene: TRBD2; CDR3 DNA: TGTGCCAGCAGTTTAGCGGGGGGGACCTCCTACGAGCAGTACTTC; CDR3 protein: CASSLAGGTSYEQYF
V gene: TRBV29-1; clone size: -; J gene: TRBJ1-6; D gene: -; CDR3 DNA: TGCAGCGTCTCGTTGCCCTATAATTCACCCCTCCACTTT; CDR3 protein: CSVSLPYNSPLHF
V gene: TRBV7-2; clone size: -; J gene: TRBJ2-7; D gene: -; CDR3 DNA: TGTGCCAGCAGCTCTGGACTAAGCGCTACCTACGAGCAGTACTTC; CDR3 protein: CASSSGLSATYEQYF
V gene: TRBV5-1; clone size: -; J gene: TRBJ1-1; D gene: -; CDR3 DNA: TGCGCCAGCACCTTGGTGTCGGGCACTGAAGCTTTCTTT; CDR3 protein: CASTLVSGTEAFF
V gene: TRBV12-5; clone size: -; J gene: TRBJ1-2; D gene: TRBD1; CDR3 DNA: TGTGCTAGTGGCCGAGACAGGGAAGGCTACACCTTC; CDR3 protein: CASGRDREGYTF
V gene: TRBV5-1; clone size: -; J gene: TRBJ1-2; D gene: TRBD1; CDR3 DNA: TGCGCCAGCAGCGGGGCCCACAGGGGAGACTATGGCTACACCTTC; CDR3 protein: CASSGAHRGDYGYTF
V gene: TRBV9; clone size: -; J gene: TRBJ1-2; D gene: -; CDR3 DNA: TGTGCCAGCAGCGTAGGGGGCAGGGGCTATGGCTACACCTTC; CDR3 protein: CASSVGGRGYGYTF
V gene: TRBV10-2; clone size: -; J gene: TRBJ2-5; D gene: -; CDR3 DNA: TGCGCCAGCAGTGATTTGGGGAGAGATCTGGAGACCCAGTACTTC; CDR3 protein: CASSDLGRDLETQYF